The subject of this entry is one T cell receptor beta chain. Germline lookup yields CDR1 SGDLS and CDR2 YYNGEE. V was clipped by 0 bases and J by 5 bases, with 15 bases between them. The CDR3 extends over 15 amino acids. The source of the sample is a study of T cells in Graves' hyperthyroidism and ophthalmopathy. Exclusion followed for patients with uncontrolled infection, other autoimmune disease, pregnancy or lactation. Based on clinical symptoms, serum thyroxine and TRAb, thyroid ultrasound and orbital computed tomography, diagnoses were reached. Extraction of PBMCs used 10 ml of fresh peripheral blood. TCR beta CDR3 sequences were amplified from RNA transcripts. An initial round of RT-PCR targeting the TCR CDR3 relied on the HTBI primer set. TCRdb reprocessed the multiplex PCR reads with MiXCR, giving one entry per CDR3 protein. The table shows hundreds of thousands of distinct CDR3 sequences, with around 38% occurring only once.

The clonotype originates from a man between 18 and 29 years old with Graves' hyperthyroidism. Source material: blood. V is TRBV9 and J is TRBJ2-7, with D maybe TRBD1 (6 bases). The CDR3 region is CASSVEIGQYHEQYF. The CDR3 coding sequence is TGTGCCAGCAGCGTAGAAATAGGACAGTACCACGAGCAGTACTTC.